The present entry profiles one T cell receptor beta chain with its context. This sample was included in a study of blood T cell repertoires in COVID-19. Study-wide context: Samples of COVID-19 (acute and convalescent) were obtained from the United States, Italy and Spain. From T cells, B-cell-depleted T cells, or PBMCs came the material, which was cDNA or gDNA.

Methods used by the authors: Reference gene primer amplification gave estimated nucleated cell counts. Some clones are missing from TCRdb's copy, which holds only in-frame ones; the method was immunoSEQ multiplex PCR. The V and J calls and the clone size are those of that table, but D and trimming were determined from the DNA. The table has approximately 90,000 clones, over 60% seen once. The CDR3 runs to 12 residues. The germline CDR1 and CDR2 sequences are MRHNA and SNTAGT. With 7 bases removed from V and 7 bases from J, the gap between germline ends came to 10 bases. The chain couples TRBV6-4 to TRBJ1-4; D is uncertain. This sequence originates from a human donor in a cohort sampled during active COVID-19. Sequencing input: peripheral blood. CDR3 sequence reads: CASTAGGEKLFF. CDR3 in DNA: TGTGCCAGCACCGCAGGAGGTGAAAAACTGTTTTTT.